This T cell receptor beta chain was captured by sequencing in a study of patients and donors after allogeneic stem cell transplantation. V lost 6 bases and J 7 bases, leaving 27 bases between the germline ends. CDR3 size: 17 residues. Looked up from germline, CDR1 is DFQATT and CDR2 is SNEGSKA (reference sequence). TCRdb re-called the RT-PCR reads through MiXCR, storing one row per CDR3 protein. The sample records around 30,000 distinct CDR3 sequences, over 7% being singletons. By share, this clonotype counts as medium-sized (0.01 to 0.1%). This TCR was recovered from a human donor who was either an allogeneic HSCT recipient or a stem cell or donor lymphocyte infusion donor (not recorded which). It is not recorded whose cells these are; they may come from a transplant donor. What was sequenced was blood, either unsorted or a sorted T cell fraction (not recorded which). This chain links TRBV20-1 with TRBJ2-2; D is possibly TRBD2 (6 bases). CDR3 amino acids: CSAPGTRGRGAVGELFF. The DNA for the CDR3 is TGCAGTGCACCCGGGACGCGGGGCCGGGGAGCGGTCGGGGAGCTGTTTTTT.